This T cell receptor (beta chain) was captured in a study of T cell changes during pregnancy in multiple sclerosis. Libraries were prepared by immunoSEQ multiplex PCR; TCRdb keeps only in-frame clonotypes and omits some of them. The top ten clones hold more than 1.5% of a sample with some 110,000 clones, approximately 90% of them seen once. The CDR3 is made up of 16 amino acids. After removal of 0 bases from V and 2 bases from J, the junction contained 6 bases not matched to a gene. Germline V gene lookup returns CDR1 PRHDT and CDR2 FYEKMQ (reference sequence). This TCR came from a female donor with multiple sclerosis, enrolled in a pregnancy study. Source: peripheral blood, taken in the third trimester of pregnancy. The genes are TRBV13 and TRBJ2-5; 7 positions agree with TRBD2. CDR3: CASSLGLASGQETQYF. The CDR3 DNA is TGTGCCAGCAGCTTAGGATTGGCTAGCGGACAAGAGACCCAGTACTTC.